This T cell receptor (beta chain) was retrieved from a study of radiotherapy plus CTLA-4 blockade in lung cancer. Study at large: The study recorded objective responses in 15% to 20% of patients and disease control in 25% to 35%.

In the case of this clone: The antigen is not known.

Generated by immunoSEQ multiplex PCR, the TCRdb table keeps only in-frame clones and is missing some. The sample contains some 46,000 clones, approximately 85% of which appear only once. V lost 4 bases, J lost 8 bases, and 10 bases stayed unmatched. The germline gives CDR1 MDHEN, CDR2 SYDVKM. The CDR3 spans 16 residues. Whole-study results and caveats: Increased serum interferon-beta after radiation also reportedly predicted response strongly. Blood-borne expansion of tumor-derived TCR clones followed radiotherapy plus ipilimumab.

The clonotype comes from a human donor with non-small cell lung cancer who had stable disease on radiotherapy plus ipilimumab. This rearrangement joins TRBV28 to TRBJ2-1; 11 bases map to TRBD2. The material sequenced was peripheral blood, taken from a patient treated with radiotherapy plus ipilimumab. CDR3 region: CASSSHLLAGVHEQFF. As DNA, the CDR3 is TGTGCCAGCAGTTCCCATCTACTAGCGGGAGTTCATGAGCAGTTCTTC.